This T cell receptor beta chain was retrieved from a study of T-cell memory formation after mild COVID-19. The overall study: For the most part, TCR clusters were specific to one donor.

TCRdb reanalysed the 5' RACE reads using MiXCR and keeps one entry per CDR3 protein. The data contain about 110,000 distinct CDR3 sequences, about a sixth of them singletons. Overall study results and limits: The study found contracting CD4+ clones mainly in CM and EM and contracting CD8+ clones in EMRA.

On this clonotype itself: The antigen is not known.

Trimming took off 7 bases at V and 3 bases at J, with 10 bases between the two ends. There are 12 residues in the CDR3. The germline gives CDR1 SGHRS, CDR2 YFSETQ. The receptor comes from an adult woman who had mild COVID-19 (a few samples of this study predate the infection). Cell type and time point are not known. The chain has TRBV5-1 and TRBJ1-2; D is possibly TRBD1 (5 bases). The source material was PBMCs or a T cell subset sorted from them (not recorded which). Here the CDR3 reads CASVGGDYGYTF. The CDR3, as DNA: TGCGCCAGCGTTGGAGGGGACTATGGCTACACCTTC.